The present T cell receptor beta chain was sequenced within a study of blood T cell repertoires in COVID-19. Germline CDR1 LNHDA, CDR2 SQIVND (reference sequence). The CDR3 totals 14 residues. Trimming removed 5 bases from V and 2 bases from J, with 10 bases in between. How the authors handled the data: How many nucleated cells were present was estimated from reference gene primer amplification. Libraries were prepared by immunoSEQ multiplex PCR; TCRdb keeps only in-frame clonotypes and omits some of them. The DNA gave D and trimming, while V, J and clone size come from that table. The sample contains fewer than 70,000 clones, approximately 86% of which appear only once. This clone has more than one count but fewer than ten.

Sequencing used peripheral blood. The chain carries TRBV19 and TRBJ2-1; tentatively, D is TRBD1 (6 bases). The sequence was obtained from a man aged 40-49 years with COVID-19, enrolled during active disease. The CDR3 nucleotides read TGTGCCAGTAGTTTAACAGGGACCTACAATGAGCAGTTCTTC. This sequence encodes CASSLTGTYNEQFF.